Shown below are 26 T cell receptor beta chains from a single sample sequenced in a study of tumor and adjacent non-tumor tissue in lung cancer. This sample's RNA came from whole unsorted tissue. TCRbeta libraries were built with three rounds of nested PCR, modified from ARM-PCR. TCRdb processed the multiplex PCR reads anew with MiXCR; each CDR3 protein has one entry. Found here are around 120,000 distinct CDR3 sequences, about 66% of them singletons; the top ten hold 9.5% to 15%. The sequencing input was lung tumor tissue. These receptors all come from a man in his thirties or forties with non-small cell lung cancer.

This clonotype was counted only a few times. This chain uses TRBV5-1 with TRBJ2-3; the D gene is possibly TRBD2 (6 bases). The V end lost 0 bases, the J end lost 5 bases, and 7 bases lay between the germline ends. In germline, CDR1 is SGHRS, CDR2 YFSETQ. The CDR3 is 13 residues long. CDR3 sequence: CASSLGLEDTQYF. CDR3 coding DNA: TGCGCCAGCAGCTTGGGACTAGAAGATACGCAGTATTTT.

This clonotype appeared many times. The V call is TRBV6-2 or TRBV6-3, the J call TRBJ2-7; possibly TRBD1 for D (6 bases). CDR1 MNHEY and CDR2 SVGEGT come from the germline V gene. The length of the CDR3 is 15 residues. With 5 bases removed from V and 1 base from J, the gap between germline ends came to 15 bases. CDR3 residues: CASSPGQYISYEQYF. CDR3 nucleotide sequence: TGTGCCAGCAGTCCTGGACAGTACATTTCCTACGAGCAGTACTTC.

The chain couples TRBV11-1 to TRBJ2-1, with a tentative D call TRBD2 (6 bases). Germline assignment: CDR1 SGHAT and CDR2 FQDESV (reference sequence). The CDR3 has 15 amino acids. Between the trimmed V and J ends, which lost 7 bases and 9 bases, there was a span of 22 bases. CDR3 bases: TGTGCCAGCAACGAAAGGGGTAGCGGAACCAGTGAGCAGTTCTTC. Translating gives CASNERGSGTSEQFF. The full variable domain, completed using reference TRBV11-1 and TRBJ2-1, is EAEVAQSPRYKITEKSQAVAFWCDPISGHATLYWYRQILGQGPELLVQFQDESVVDDSQLPKDRFSAERLKGVDSTLKIQPAELGDSAMYLCASNERGSGTSEQFFGPGTRLTVL.

As regards this clonotype: Possible read error: a much larger clone is one base away. The genes are TRBV6-5 and TRBJ1-2; D perhaps matches TRBD1 (6 bases). V shed 6 bases and J shed 7 bases, with 24 bases lying between them. This CDR3 is built from 16 residues. The germline CDR1 and CDR2 sequences are MNHEY and SVGAGI. CDR3: CASRVGARRTELGYTF. The CDR3 nucleotides read TGTGCCAGCAGGGTGGGAGCCCGTCGGACAGAGCTTGGCTACACCTTC.

This clonotype was counted ten times or more. J is TRBJ2-3 and V is TRBV20-1; 9 bases match TRBD2. V lost 5 bases to trimming and J lost 2 bases; unmatched junction nucleotides: 8. The CDR3 is made up of 15 amino acids. Germline V gene sequence: CDR1 DFQATT, CDR2 SNEGSKA (reference sequence). The CDR3 reads CSAPVAGGLTDTQYF. The CDR3 DNA follows: TGCAGTGCTCCGGTGGCGGGAGGGCTCACAGATACGCAGTATTTT.

Concerning this clonotype: Relative to the germline gene, one junction end is altered; a read error may explain this. V usage is TRBV6-1 and J usage is TRBJ1-2, with 9 bases identical to TRBD1. The CDR3 has 15 residues. Germline values: CDR1 MNHNS, CDR2 SASEGT. In DNA, the CDR3 is TGTGGCAGCAGCACCGGACAGGGGACAGACTATGGCTACACCTTC. Translation gives CGSSTGQGTDYGYTF.

The CDR3 spells CSATPTRPLLVGGADTQYF. The CDR3 DNA reads as TGCAGTGCTACACCCACCAGACCCCTCCTAGTGGGGGGGGCGGATACGCAGTATTTT. The chain links TRBV20-1 to TRBJ2-3; weak D call: TRBD2 (7 bases). The length of the CDR3 is 19 residues. V lost 4 bases, J lost 6 bases, and 32 bases lay in between. Germline V CDR1 and CDR2: DFQATT, SNEGSKA (reference sequence).

Concerning this clonotype itself: At one end, the junction sequence differs from germline, possibly due to a read error. The rearrangement uses TRBV12-3 or TRBV12-4 and TRBJ1-1; TRBD1 is a possible D gene (5 bases). This CDR3 has 13 residues. CDR3: CASSPTRGTGAFF. The CDR3 coding sequence is TGTGCCAGCAGCCCTACGAGGGGCACTGGAGCTTTCTTT.

To note about this clonotype: A much larger clone differs by one base, so this may be a read error. The chain uses TRBV20-1 and TRBJ2-2; the match to TRBD1 covers 8 bases. V lost 3 bases, J lost 5 bases, and 2 bases stayed unmatched. The CDR3 covers 13 residues. Germline assignment: CDR1 DFQATT and CDR2 SNEGSKA (reference sequence). The CDR3, as DNA: TGCAGTGCTAGGGACAGGGAAACCGGGGAGCTGTTTTTT. This codes for CSARDRETGELFF.

As concerns this clonotype: This may come from a read error, since a much larger clone is one base off. The V gene is TRBV5-6, the J gene TRBJ2-7; maybe TRBD1 (5 bases). This CDR3 spans 13 amino acids. Germline CDR1 reads SGHDT; CDR2 reads YYEEEE. For the CDR3, the DNA is TGTGCCAGCAGCTTCCCGCAGGGCTACGAGCTGTACTTC. This sequence encodes CASSFPQGYELYF.

This clonotype was observed many times. The genes are TRBV12-3 or TRBV12-4 and TRBJ2-7; D tentatively reads TRBD1 or TRBD2 (6 bases each). This CDR3 is 13 amino acids long. Trimming stripped 3 bases from V and 5 bases from J, with 11 bases between. CDR3 coding DNA: TGTGCCAGCAGTTTGTCAGGGGAGGACGAGCAGTACTTC. Its protein is CASSLSGEDEQYF.

Many counts were recorded for this clonotype. The chain uses TRBV11-2 and TRBJ2-5; unclear D gene. Trimming took 5 bases from V and 3 from J, leaving 16 bases between them. Germline-derived CDR1 and CDR2 are SGHAT and FQNNGV. The CDR3 sequence is 15 residues long. As DNA, the CDR3 is TGTGCCAGCAGCCAAGCCTTCGCGGTAAAAGAGACCCAGTACTTC. This gives the protein CASSQAFAVKETQYF.

This clonotype appeared once. A much bigger clone sits one base away, suggesting this may be a read error. This chain links TRBV4-1 with TRBJ2-7; maybe TRBD2 (6 bases). Germline values: CDR1 MGHRA, CDR2 YSYEKL. This CDR3 contains 16 residues. V dropped 4 bases and J dropped 5 bases, with 21 bases sitting between them. The DNA of the CDR3 is TGCGCCAGCAGCCTAGGAGGGGCGGGGCGGCGAGACGAGCAGTACTTC. Translated, it gives CASSLGGAGRRDEQYF.

The rearrangement joins TRBV20-1 to TRBJ2-3; TRBD2 is a possible D gene (5 bases). Germline V gene lookup returns CDR1 DFQATT and CDR2 SNEGSKA (reference sequence). This CDR3 has 13 amino acids. CDR3 sequence reads: CDAIVGEEDTQYF. CDR3 nucleotides: TGCGATGCTATAGTGGGAGAGGAAGATACGCAGTATTTT.

Of note for this clonotype: The junction departs from germline at one end; a sequencing error may be responsible. The V call is TRBV6-5, the J call TRBJ1-2; D is uncertain. The CDR3 covers 14 residues. From germline, CDR1 is MNHEY and CDR2 SVGAGI. The CDR3 here is CASSNTVGSYGYNF. The CDR3 DNA follows: TGTGCCAGCAGTAACACAGTGGGCAGCTATGGCTACAACTTC.

A word on this clonotype: Just one base apart from a much larger clone, this may be a read error. The rearrangement links TRBV6-5 to TRBJ1-1, with D uncertain. V shed 2 bases and J shed 8 bases, with 18 bases lying between them. Germline-derived CDR1 and CDR2 are MNHEY and SVGAGI. The CDR3 extends over 15 amino acids. The CDR3 coding sequence is TGTGCCAGCAGTTACCCCTATAGGTGTGGAGTCGAAGCTTTCTTT. It is translated as CASSYPYRCGVEAFF.

On this clonotype itself: This may be a read error, as it is one base from a much larger clone. The chain has TRBV5-8 and TRBJ2-1; D tentatively reads TRBD1 or TRBD2 (6 bases each). Germline assignment: CDR1 SGHTS and CDR2 YDEGEE. CDR3 size: 13 residues. CDR3 region: CAGSLGGAPEQFF. The DNA for the CDR3 is TGTGCCGGCAGCTTGGGGGGCGCCCCCGAGCAGTTCTTC.

Remarks on this clonotype: The germline gene is not matched at one end of the junction; a read error may be the cause. The rearrangement joins TRBV6-1 to TRBJ2-3, with 8 bases matching TRBD2. CDR1 is MNHNS, CDR2 SASEGT, per germline. The CDR3 consists of 15 residues. DNA for the CDR3: TGTGCCAGCGGTGAGGAAGCGGGAGGCACAGATACGCAGTATTTT. This sequence encodes CASGEEAGGTDTQYF.

Points on this clonotype: Mismatch with germline at one junction end may stem from a read error. The chain employs TRBV6-1 and TRBJ2-7; D might be TRBD1 or TRBD2, each matching 6 bases. CDR3 size: 15 residues. Germline CDR1 reads MNHNS; CDR2 reads SASEGT. CDR3 sequence reads: CANSEVDRRGYEQYF. For the CDR3, the DNA is TGTGCCAACAGTGAGGTTGATAGGAGGGGGTACGAGCAGTACTTC.

In this sample, this clonotype turned up a few times. The conserved final phenylalanine or tryptophan is absent from the CDR3, which likely points to a read error. The chain carries TRBV6-6 and TRBJ1-1; TRBD1 matches at 9 bases. CDR3 size: 16 residues. The germline gives CDR1 MNHNY, CDR2 SVGAGI (reference sequence). CDR3 amino acids: CASSHSNLGTGTVAFL. For the CDR3, the DNA is TGTGCCAGCAGTCACTCGAATCTGGGGACAGGGACTGTAGCTTTCCTT.

Regarding this clonotype: At one of its ends the junction is not consistent with the germline gene, which may arise from a read error. The chain links TRBV20-1 to TRBJ2-5; TRBD2 aligns across 7 bases. The CDR3 consists of 13 residues. CDR1 is DFQATT, CDR2 SNEGSKA, per germline (reference sequence). The CDR3: CSASQAGVETQCF. CDR3 DNA: TGTAGTGCTAGTCAGGCGGGGGTGGAGACCCAGTGCTTC.

A remark on this clonotype: Possible read error: a much larger clone is one base away. No DNA is shown, since the ends of the CDR3 on it are uncertain; the CDR3 is the one TCRdb lists. V and J are TRBV20-1 and TRBJ2-5; TRBD2 is the table's D call and was not checked against the DNA. The CDR3 is 10 amino acids in total, end residues counted. In germline, CDR1 is DFQATT, CDR2 SNEGSKA (reference sequence). The CDR3 spells CSVGRGIRYF.

On this clonotype: A read error may produce the germline difference seen at one junction end. The V gene is TRBV12-3 or TRBV12-4, the J gene TRBJ1-1; D gene uncertain. The CDR3 extends over 14 amino acids. The CDR3 DNA is TGTGCCTGCAGTTTAGTGTCAGTAGACACTGAAGCTTTCTTT. This sequence encodes CACSLVSVDTEAFF.

On this clonotype itself: The junction differs from germline at one of its ends, possibly a read error. The rearrangement uses TRBV12-3 or TRBV12-4 and TRBJ2-3; the D gene is possibly TRBD2 (6 bases). The CDR3 is made up of 14 amino acids. In nucleotides, the CDR3 is TGTGCCAGCAGTTTCGCTAGCGTCACAGAAACGCAGTATTTT. Its protein product is CASSFASVTETQYF.

Turning to this clonotype: The CDR3 end shows no conserved phenylalanine or tryptophan, and so a read error is likely. The DNA is omitted, as the CDR3 cannot be located on it reliably, and the CDR3 follows TCRdb's listing. The rearrangement joins TRBV12-3 or TRBV12-4 to TRBJ2-1; the table's D gene call, TRBD2, was not cross checked with the DNA. From its first to its last residue, the CDR3 has 13 amino acids. The CDR3 region is CARSSGTDNELFL.

This clonotype has only one observation. The CDR3 ends on some other residue instead of the conserved phenylalanine or tryptophan, so this is likely a read error. The chain couples TRBV29-1 to TRBJ2-7, with 14 bases aligning to TRBD2. The CDR3 length is 14 residues. Germline V gives CDR1 SQVTM, CDR2 ANQGSEA. DNA of the CDR3: TGCACCGTTGAGGGACTAGCGGGAGTCTACGAGCAGTACTTA. Protein sequence: CTVEGLAGVYEQYL.